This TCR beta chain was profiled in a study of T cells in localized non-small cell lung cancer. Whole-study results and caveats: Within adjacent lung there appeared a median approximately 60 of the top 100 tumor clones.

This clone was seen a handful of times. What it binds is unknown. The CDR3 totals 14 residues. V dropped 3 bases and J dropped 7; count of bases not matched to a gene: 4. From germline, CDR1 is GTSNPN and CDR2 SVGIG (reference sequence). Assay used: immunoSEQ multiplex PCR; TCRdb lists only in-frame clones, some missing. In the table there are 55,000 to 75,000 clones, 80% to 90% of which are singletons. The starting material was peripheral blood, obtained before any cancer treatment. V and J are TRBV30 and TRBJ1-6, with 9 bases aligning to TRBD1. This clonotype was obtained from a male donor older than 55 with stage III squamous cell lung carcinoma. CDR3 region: CAWRTGQGNSPLHF. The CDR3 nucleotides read TGTGCCTGGAGGACGGGACAGGGAAATTCACCCCTCCACTTT.